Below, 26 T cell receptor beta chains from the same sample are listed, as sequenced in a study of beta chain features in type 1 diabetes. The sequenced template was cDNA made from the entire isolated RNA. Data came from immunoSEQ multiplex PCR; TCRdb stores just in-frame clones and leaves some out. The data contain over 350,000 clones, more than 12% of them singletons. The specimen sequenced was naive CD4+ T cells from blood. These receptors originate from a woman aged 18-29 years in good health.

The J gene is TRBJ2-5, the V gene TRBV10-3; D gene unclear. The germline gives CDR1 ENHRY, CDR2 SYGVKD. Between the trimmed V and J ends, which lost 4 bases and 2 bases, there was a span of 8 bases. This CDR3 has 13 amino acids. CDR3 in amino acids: CAISGYSQETQYF. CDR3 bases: TGTGCCATCAGTGGTTACTCTCAAGAGACCCAGTACTTC.

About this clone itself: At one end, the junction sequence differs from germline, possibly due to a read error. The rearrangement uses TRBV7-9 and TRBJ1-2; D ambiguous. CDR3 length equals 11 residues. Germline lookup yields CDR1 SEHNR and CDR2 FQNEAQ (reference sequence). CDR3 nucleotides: TGTGCCAGCAGCTCCCTCGGTCCCGTGGCCTTC. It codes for CASSSLGPVAF.

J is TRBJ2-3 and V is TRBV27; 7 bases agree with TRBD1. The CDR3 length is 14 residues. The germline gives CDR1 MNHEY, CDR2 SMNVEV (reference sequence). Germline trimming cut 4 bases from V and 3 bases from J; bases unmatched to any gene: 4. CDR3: CASSWGQKTDTQYF. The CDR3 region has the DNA TGTGCCAGCAGTTGGGGACAGAAGACAGATACGCAGTATTTT.

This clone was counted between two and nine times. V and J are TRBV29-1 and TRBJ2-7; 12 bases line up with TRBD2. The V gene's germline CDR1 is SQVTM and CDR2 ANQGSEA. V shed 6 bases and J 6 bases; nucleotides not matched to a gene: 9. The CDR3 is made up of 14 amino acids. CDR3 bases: TGCAGCGTCGCCGGACTAGCGGGACGGTTCGAGCAGTACTTC. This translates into CSVAGLAGRFEQYF.

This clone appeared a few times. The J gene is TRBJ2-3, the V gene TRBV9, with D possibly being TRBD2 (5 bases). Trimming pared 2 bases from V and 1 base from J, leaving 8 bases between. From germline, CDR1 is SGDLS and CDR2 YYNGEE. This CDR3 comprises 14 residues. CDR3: CASSVHGGTDTQYF. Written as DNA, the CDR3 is TGTGCCAGCAGCGTCCACGGGGGCACAGATACGCAGTATTTT. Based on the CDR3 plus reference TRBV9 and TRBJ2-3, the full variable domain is DSGVTQTPKHLITATGQRVTLRCSPRSGDLSVYWYQQSLDQGLQFLIQYYNGEERAKGNILERFSAQQFPDLHSELNLSSLELGDSALYFCASSVHGGTDTQYFGPGTRLTVL.

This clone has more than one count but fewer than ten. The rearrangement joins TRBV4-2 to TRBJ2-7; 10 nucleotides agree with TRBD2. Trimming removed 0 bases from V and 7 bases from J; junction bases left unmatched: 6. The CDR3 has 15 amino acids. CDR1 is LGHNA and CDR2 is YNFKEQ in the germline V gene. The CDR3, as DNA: TGTGCCAGCAGCCAAGAGCTAGCGGGAGTTAGAGAGCAGTACTTC. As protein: CASSQELAGVREQYF.

CDR3 sequence: CASSLGQSNEKLFF. CDR3 in DNA: TGTGCCAGCAGTTTAGGCCAATCGAATGAAAAACTGTTTTTT. The gene calls are TRBV28 and TRBJ1-4; D gene unclear. V lost 2 bases and J 5 bases, leaving 9 bases between the germline ends. Germline assignment: CDR1 MDHEN and CDR2 SYDVKM. The CDR3 is made up of 14 amino acids.

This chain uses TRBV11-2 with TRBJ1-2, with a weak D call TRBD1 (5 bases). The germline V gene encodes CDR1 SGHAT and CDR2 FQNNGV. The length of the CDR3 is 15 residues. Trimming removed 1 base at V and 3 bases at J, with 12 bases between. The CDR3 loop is CASSLVTGGYYGYTF. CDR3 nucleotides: TGTGCCAGCAGCTTAGTTACGGGGGGGTACTATGGCTACACCTTC.

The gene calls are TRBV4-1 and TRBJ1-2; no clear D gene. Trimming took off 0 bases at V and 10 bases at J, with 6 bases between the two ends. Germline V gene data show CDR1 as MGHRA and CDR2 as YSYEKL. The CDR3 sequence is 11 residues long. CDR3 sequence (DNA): TGCGCCAGCAGCCAAGAACGCGTCTACACCTTC. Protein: CASSQERVYTF.

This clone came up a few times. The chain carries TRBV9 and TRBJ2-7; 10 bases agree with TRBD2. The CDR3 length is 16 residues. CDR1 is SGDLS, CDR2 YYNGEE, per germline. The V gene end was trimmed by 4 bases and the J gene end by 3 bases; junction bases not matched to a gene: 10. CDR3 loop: CASSPTVGTSDYEQYF. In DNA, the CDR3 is TGTGCCAGCAGCCCTACTGTTGGGACTAGCGACTACGAGCAGTACTTC.

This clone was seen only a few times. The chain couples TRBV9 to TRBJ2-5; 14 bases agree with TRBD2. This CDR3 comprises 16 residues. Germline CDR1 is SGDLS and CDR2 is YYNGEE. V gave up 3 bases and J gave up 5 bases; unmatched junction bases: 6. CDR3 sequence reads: CASSETSGRASETQYF. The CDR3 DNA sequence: TGTGCCAGCAGCGAGACTAGCGGGAGGGCCTCGGAGACCCAGTACTTC.

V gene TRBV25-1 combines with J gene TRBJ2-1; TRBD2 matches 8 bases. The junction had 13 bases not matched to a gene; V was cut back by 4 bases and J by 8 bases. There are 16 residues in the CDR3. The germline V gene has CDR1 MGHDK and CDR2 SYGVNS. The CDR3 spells CASSGGIAGPPYEQFF. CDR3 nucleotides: TGTGCCAGCAGTGGGGGAATAGCGGGACCCCCCTATGAGCAGTTCTTC. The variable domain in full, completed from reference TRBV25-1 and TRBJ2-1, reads EADIYQTPRYLVIGTGKKITLECSQTMGHDKMYWYQQDPGMELHLIHYSYGVNSTEKGDLSSESTVSRIRTEHFPLTLESARPSHTSQYLCASSGGIAGPPYEQFFGPGTRLTVL.

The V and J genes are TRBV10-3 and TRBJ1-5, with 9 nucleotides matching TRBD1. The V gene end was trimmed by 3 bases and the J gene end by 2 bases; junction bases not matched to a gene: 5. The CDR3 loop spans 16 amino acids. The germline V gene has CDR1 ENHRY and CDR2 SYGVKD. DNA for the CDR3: TGTGCCATCAGTGAAGGGACAGGGACGGGCAATCAGCCCCAGCATTTT. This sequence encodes CAISEGTGTGNQPQHF.

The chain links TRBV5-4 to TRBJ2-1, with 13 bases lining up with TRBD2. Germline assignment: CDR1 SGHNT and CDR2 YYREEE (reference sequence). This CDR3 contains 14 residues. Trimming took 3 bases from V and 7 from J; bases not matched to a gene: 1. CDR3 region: CASSSGLAGNEQFF. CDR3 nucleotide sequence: TGTGCCAGCAGCTCGGGACTAGCGGGGAATGAGCAGTTCTTC.

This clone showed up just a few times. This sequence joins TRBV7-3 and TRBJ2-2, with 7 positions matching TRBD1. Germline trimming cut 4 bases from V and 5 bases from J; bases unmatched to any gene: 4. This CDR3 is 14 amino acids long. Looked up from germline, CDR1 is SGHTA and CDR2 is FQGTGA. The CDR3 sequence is CASSSGQQTGELFF. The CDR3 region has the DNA TGTGCCAGCAGCTCGGGACAGCAGACCGGGGAGCTGTTTTTT.

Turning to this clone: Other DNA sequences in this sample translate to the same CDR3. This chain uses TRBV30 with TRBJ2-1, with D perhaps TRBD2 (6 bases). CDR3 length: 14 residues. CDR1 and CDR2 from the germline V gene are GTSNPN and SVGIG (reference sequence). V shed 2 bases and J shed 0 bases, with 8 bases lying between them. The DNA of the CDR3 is TGTGCCTGGAGTCGGAGGGACTCCTACAATGAGCAGTTCTTC. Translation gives CAWSRRDSYNEQFF.

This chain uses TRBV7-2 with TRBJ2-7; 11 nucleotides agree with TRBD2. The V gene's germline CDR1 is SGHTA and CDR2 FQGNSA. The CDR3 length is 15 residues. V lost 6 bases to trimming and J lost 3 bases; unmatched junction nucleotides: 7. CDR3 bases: TGTGCCAGCAGGATGGGACTAGCGGCCCACTACGAGCAGTACTTC. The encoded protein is CASRMGLAAHYEQYF.

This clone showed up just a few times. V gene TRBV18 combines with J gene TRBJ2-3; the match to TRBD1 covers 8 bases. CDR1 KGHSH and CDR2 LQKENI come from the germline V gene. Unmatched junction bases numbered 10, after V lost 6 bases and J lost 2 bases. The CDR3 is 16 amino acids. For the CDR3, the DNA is TGTGCCAGCTCTCTTGCGGGCAGGGGGCCCACAGATACGCAGTATTTT. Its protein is CASSLAGRGPTDTQYF.

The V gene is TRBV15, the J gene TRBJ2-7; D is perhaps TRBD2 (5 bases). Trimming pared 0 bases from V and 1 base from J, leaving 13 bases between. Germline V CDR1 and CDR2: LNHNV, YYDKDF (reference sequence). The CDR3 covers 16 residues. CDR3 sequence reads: CATSRDPPSGSYEQYF. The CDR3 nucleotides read TGTGCCACCAGCAGAGATCCCCCAAGCGGTTCCTACGAGCAGTACTTC.

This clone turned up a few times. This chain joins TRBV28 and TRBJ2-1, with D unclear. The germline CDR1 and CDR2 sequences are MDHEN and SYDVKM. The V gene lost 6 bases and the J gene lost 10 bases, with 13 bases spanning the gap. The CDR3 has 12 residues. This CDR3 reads CASRLRFREQFF. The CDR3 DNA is TGTGCCAGCAGACTCAGGTTCAGGGAGCAGTTCTTC.

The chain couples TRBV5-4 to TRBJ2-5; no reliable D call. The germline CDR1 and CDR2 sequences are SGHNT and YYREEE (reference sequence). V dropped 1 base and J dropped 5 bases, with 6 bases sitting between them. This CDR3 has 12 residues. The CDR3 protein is CASSLYRETQYF. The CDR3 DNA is TGTGCCAGCAGCTTGTATCGGGAGACCCAGTACTTC.

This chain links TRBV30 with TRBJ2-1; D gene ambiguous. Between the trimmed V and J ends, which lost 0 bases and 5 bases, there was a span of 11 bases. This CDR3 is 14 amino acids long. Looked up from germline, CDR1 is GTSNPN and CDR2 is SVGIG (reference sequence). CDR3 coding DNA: TGTGCCTGGAGTGTACGTGGTGGCCACAATGAGCAGTTCTTC. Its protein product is CAWSVRGGHNEQFF.

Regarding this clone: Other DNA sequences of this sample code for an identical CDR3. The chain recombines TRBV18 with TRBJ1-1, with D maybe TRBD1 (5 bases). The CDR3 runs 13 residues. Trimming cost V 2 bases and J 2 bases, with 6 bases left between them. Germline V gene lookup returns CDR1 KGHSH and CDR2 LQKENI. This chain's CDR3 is CASSPGANTEAFF. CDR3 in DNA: TGTGCCAGCTCACCAGGGGCAAACACTGAAGCTTTCTTT.

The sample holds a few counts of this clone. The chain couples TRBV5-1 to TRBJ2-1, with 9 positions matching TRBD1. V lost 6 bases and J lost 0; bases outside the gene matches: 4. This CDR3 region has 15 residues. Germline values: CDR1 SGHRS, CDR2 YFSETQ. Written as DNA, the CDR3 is TGCGCCAGCAAGGAACAGGGGGCCTCCTACAATGAGCAGTTCTTC. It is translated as CASKEQGASYNEQFF.

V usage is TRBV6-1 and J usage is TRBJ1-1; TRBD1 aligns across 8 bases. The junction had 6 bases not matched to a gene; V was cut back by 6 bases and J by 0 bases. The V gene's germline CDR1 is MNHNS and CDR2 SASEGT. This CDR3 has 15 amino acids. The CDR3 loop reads CASRTQGGMNTEAFF. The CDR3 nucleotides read TGTGCCAGCAGGACACAGGGGGGCATGAACACTGAAGCTTTCTTT.

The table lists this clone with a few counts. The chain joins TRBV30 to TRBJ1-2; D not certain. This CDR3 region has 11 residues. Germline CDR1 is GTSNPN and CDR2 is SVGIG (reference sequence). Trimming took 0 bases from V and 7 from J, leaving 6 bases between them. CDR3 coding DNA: TGTGCCTGGAGTGTACGGGTTGGCTACACCTTC. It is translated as CAWSVRVGYTF.